The present TCR beta chain was sequenced within a study of blood T cells in healthy people across ages. The use of a sample-barcoded 5' primer and a J-beta primer mix characterized a second PCR of roughly 6 to 11 cycles. Via MiXCR, TCRdb re-called the 5' RACE reads, giving one row per CDR3 protein. The sample has around 780,000 distinct CDR3 sequences, roughly 25% seen once. The study, taken as a whole, reports: TCR beta diversity tracked closely with naive T cell percentage.

Germline trimming cut 6 bases from V and 5 bases from J; bases unmatched to any gene: 4. From germline, CDR1 is SEHNR and CDR2 FQNEAQ (reference sequence). The CDR3 is made up of 14 amino acids. Healthy Caucasian individuals from Russia aged about 6 to 95 were enrolled as donors. About this clonotype: Its target is not known.

These same data were also listed under a study on T cells of mothers and their children. According to that study: The M1S primer of the second PCR added sample barcodes and 2-4 random nucleotides. Slightly higher but non-significant overlap marked related mother-child pairs versus unrelated pairs.

The TCR sequence derives from a boy younger than 18 in good health. What was sequenced was blood. V usage is TRBV7-9 and J usage is TRBJ1-6, with TRBD1 matching 7 bases. The CDR3: CASSSDRDNSPLHF. Here the CDR3 DNA reads TGTGCCAGCAGTTCCGACAGGGATAATTCACCCCTCCACTTT.